These 27 T cell receptor beta chains originate from one sample sequenced in a study of CD8+ T cells in alopecia areata. cDNA serving as the sequencing template came from extracted, reverse transcribed RNA. Only in-frame clones appear in the TCRdb table, and some are missing; sequencing was by immunoSEQ multiplex PCR. The table lists about 150,000 clones, about three fifths of them singletons. Sequences were obtained from CD8+ T cells sorted from blood. The receptors come from a human donor in good health.

This chain connects TRBV5-1 to TRBJ2-7; D ambiguous. The germline gives CDR1 SGHRS, CDR2 YFSETQ. Trimming removed 4 bases at V and 2 bases at J, with 13 bases between. The CDR3 is 14 residues long. This chain's CDR3 is CASSETSPPYEQYF. DNA of the CDR3: TGCGCCAGCAGCGAGACGTCCCCCCCCTACGAGCAGTACTTC.

The J gene is TRBJ2-3, the V gene TRBV7-9; D unclear. This CDR3 region has 14 residues. Trimming removed 3 bases at V and 2 bases at J, with 9 bases between. In germline, CDR1 is SEHNR, CDR2 FQNEAQ (reference sequence). The CDR3 region has the DNA TGTGCCAGCAGCTTCGCCGGATCCACAGATACGCAGTATTTT. Its translation is CASSFAGSTDTQYF.

The chain joins TRBV29-1 to TRBJ2-7; D unclear. CDR1 and CDR2 (germline): SQVTM, ANQGSEA. The CDR3 runs 13 residues. With 6 bases removed from V and 2 bases from J, the gap between germline ends came to 14 bases. Here the CDR3 reads CSVRSRETYEQYF. CDR3 in DNA: TGCAGCGTCCGTTCTAGAGAAACCTACGAGCAGTACTTC.

The genes are TRBV5-1 and TRBJ1-2; no definite D call. CDR3 length: 13 amino acids. Trimming pared 0 bases from V and 5 bases from J, leaving 8 bases between. Germline CDR1 is SGHRS and CDR2 is YFSETQ. The CDR3 DNA reads TGCGCCAGCAGCTTGGATAGACTGTATGGCTACACCTTC. Translation gives CASSLDRLYGYTF. The entire variable domain, with the rest obtained from reference TRBV5-1 and TRBJ1-2, is as follows: KAGVTQTPRYLIKTRGQQVTLSCSPISGHRSVSWYQQTPGQGLQFLFEYFSETQRNKGNFPGRFSGRQFSNSRSEMNVSTLELGDSALYLCASSLDRLYGYTFGSGTRLTVV.

This clone was counted between two and nine times. The chain links TRBV14 to TRBJ2-2, with 12 positions matching TRBD2. J gave up 5 bases and V 2 bases, and 9 bases lay outside the gene matches. This CDR3 has 18 residues. CDR1 and CDR2 (germline): SGHDN, FVKESK. In nucleotides, the CDR3 is TGTGCCAGCAGCCAACGACTAGCGGGAGTACACGGGACCGGGGAGCTGTTTTTT. Translated, it gives CASSQRLAGVHGTGELFF.

This clone has more than one count but fewer than ten. This sample includes further DNA sequences coding for the same CDR3. CDR3 nucleotide sequence: TGCAGCGTTGAAGATCGAAAGGGCTACACCTTC. It codes for CSVEDRKGYTF. The genes are TRBV29-1 and TRBJ1-2; no clear D gene. The CDR3 loop spans 11 amino acids. Trimming stripped 0 bases from V and 8 bases from J, with 7 bases between. Germline V CDR1 and CDR2: SQVTM, ANQGSEA.

Here the CDR3 DNA reads TGTGCCAGCAGACAGGGTACCCAGCCCCAGCATTTT. It is translated as CASRQGTQPQHF. The chain has TRBV6-5 and TRBJ1-5; the D gene is possibly TRBD1 (6 bases). Germline CDR1 reads MNHEY; CDR2 reads SVGAGI. The CDR3 runs 12 residues. V was cut by 6 bases and J by 7 bases, with 10 bases left in between.

The chain uses TRBV5-6 and TRBJ1-5; 8 bases line up with TRBD1. Germline CDR1 reads SGHDT; CDR2 reads YYEEEE. The CDR3 totals 14 residues. Trimming removed 6 bases from V and 4 bases from J; junction bases left unmatched: 6. The CDR3 protein is CASTITGGNQPQHF. The CDR3 DNA sequence: TGTGCCAGCACAATCACAGGGGGGAATCAGCCCCAGCATTTT. Full variable domain (rest looked up from reference TRBV5-6 and TRBJ1-5): DAGVTQSPTHLIKTRGQQVTLRCSPKSGHDTVSWYQQALGQGPQFIFQYYEEEERQRGNFPDRFSGHQFPNYSSELNVNALLLGDSALYLCASTITGGNQPQHFGDGTRLSIL.

The genes are TRBV5-6 and TRBJ2-4; no clear D. Germline CDR1 SGHDT, CDR2 YYEEEE. The CDR3 is 14 amino acids. Trimming cost V 0 bases and J 0 bases, with 4 bases left between them. The CDR3 here is CASSLELAKNIQYF. The CDR3 region has the DNA TGTGCCAGCAGCTTGGAGTTAGCCAAAAACATTCAGTACTTC.

This chain's CDR3 is CASSRDREFADTQYF. DNA of the CDR3: TGTGCCAGCAGCCGGGACAGGGAGTTTGCAGATACGCAGTATTTT. This chain joins TRBV6-5 and TRBJ2-3; 9 bases match TRBD1. The CDR3 sequence is 15 residues long. Trimming removed 6 bases from V and 4 bases from J; junction bases left unmatched: 8. From germline, CDR1 is MNHEY and CDR2 SVGAGI.

The rearrangement uses TRBV6-5 and TRBJ1-2; TRBD1 might be the D (5 bases). The CDR3 is 14 amino acids. Germline loops: CDR1 MNHEY, CDR2 SVGAGI. The V and J ends lost 5 bases and 8 bases respectively, with 18 bases between them. The CDR3 DNA follows: TGTGCCAGCAGTCACCCTACATCGGGGGAAGGCTACACCTTC. Translation: CASSHPTSGEGYTF.

The gene calls are TRBV30 and TRBJ2-1, with D perhaps matching TRBD2 (5 bases). The V end was cut by 3 bases, the J end by 4 bases, with 16 bases between. From germline, CDR1 is GTSNPN and CDR2 SVGIG (reference sequence). CDR3 length: 15 residues. The CDR3 DNA follows: TGTGCCTGGAGGAGAGCGGCTGGTGAATACAATGAGCAGTTCTTC. As protein: CAWRRAAGEYNEQFF.

Turning to this clone: The same CDR3 arises from other DNA sequences in this sample as well. V is TRBV11-2 and J is TRBJ2-5; 7 bases line up with TRBD1. The trim removed 3 bases at V and 2 bases at J, leaving 3 bases unmatched. Germline-derived CDR1 and CDR2 are SGHAT and FQNNGV. The CDR3 is 14 residues long. CDR3 DNA: TGTGCCAGCAGCTTCTTCAGGGGGCAAGAGACCCAGTACTTC. Translation: CASSFFRGQETQYF.

This clone was observed a handful of times. The chain joins TRBV2 to TRBJ2-7, with 7 bases matching TRBD2. V gave up 6 bases and J gave up 6 bases; unmatched junction bases: 5. Per germline, CDR1 SNHLY and CDR2 FYNNEI. This CDR3 contains 12 residues. CDR3: CASRYGLGEQYF. The CDR3 coding sequence is TGTGCCAGCAGATATGGACTAGGCGAGCAGTACTTC.

This chain links TRBV10-2 with TRBJ2-3, with 10 positions matching TRBD2. Germline values: CDR1 WSHSY, CDR2 SAAADI. This CDR3 is 19 amino acids long. J lost 1 base, V lost 3 bases, and 13 bases had no gene match. CDR3 bases: TGCGCCAGCAGTGACCAGCGGGAGGGCCAAATAGTTGGCACAGATACGCAGTATTTT. It yields the protein CASSDQREGQIVGTDTQYF.

This clone has just a few counts. This chain joins TRBV29-1 and TRBJ2-7; the D gene could be TRBD1 or TRBD2 (6 bases each). Per germline, CDR1 SQVTM and CDR2 ANQGSEA. The germline V and J ends were trimmed by 7 bases and 0 bases, with 13 bases remaining between them. The CDR3 is made up of 13 amino acids. The CDR3 protein is CSAGGGSSYEQYF. In DNA, the CDR3 is TGCAGCGCTGGAGGGGGGAGCTCCTACGAGCAGTACTTC.

This clone occurred a few times. J is TRBJ2-7 and V is TRBV27; D call uncertain. Trimming shortened V by 4 bases and J by 1 base, and 8 bases separated the two germline ends. This CDR3 is built from 13 residues. Looked up from germline, CDR1 is MNHEY and CDR2 is SMNVEV (reference sequence). CDR3 amino acids: CASSSQVSYEQYF. DNA of the CDR3: TGTGCCAGCAGTTCGCAGGTTTCCTACGAGCAGTACTTC.

The chain is built from TRBV2 and TRBJ2-2; TRBD2 matches at 9 bases. The CDR3 sequence is 16 residues long. The V gene end was trimmed by 7 bases and the J gene end by 5 bases; junction bases not matched to a gene: 11. Germline V gene sequence: CDR1 SNHLY, CDR2 FYNNEI. In nucleotides, the CDR3 is TGTGCCAGCACCCACCCCGGGAGCGGGAGGACCGGGGAGCTGTTTTTT. Its translation: CASTHPGSGRTGELFF.

The rearrangement links TRBV29-1 to TRBJ2-6; tentatively, D is TRBD1 (5 bases). Trimming pared 8 bases from V and 3 bases from J, leaving 14 bases between. The germline V gene has CDR1 SQVTM and CDR2 ANQGSEA. The CDR3 is 14 residues long. CDR3 nucleotide sequence: TGCAGCTTTTTAGGGGAAAGTGGGGCCAACGTCCTGACTTTC. It yields the protein CSFLGESGANVLTF.

This clone was counted a few times. The chain carries TRBV7-9 and TRBJ2-3; 12 bases agree with TRBD2. Trimming took 5 bases from V and 6 from J; bases not matched to a gene: 6. The CDR3 spans 15 residues. The germline V gene has CDR1 SEHNR and CDR2 FQNEAQ (reference sequence). CDR3 DNA sequence: TGTGCCAGCAGCGCGGGACTAGCGGGTTTCGATACGCAGTATTTT. Its translation: CASSAGLAGFDTQYF. The full variable domain, completed using reference TRBV7-9 and TRBJ2-3, is DTGVSQNPRHKITKRGQNVTFRCDPISEHNRLYWYRQTLGQGPEFLTYFQNEAQLEKSRLLSDRFSAERPKGSFSTLEIQRTEQGDSAMYLCASSAGLAGFDTQYFGPGTRLTVL.

This clone was observed a handful of times. CDR3 sequence reads: CSVVGSALSTASYEQYF. The CDR3 DNA is TGCAGCGTTGTGGGGAGCGCACTCTCCACCGCGTCCTACGAGCAGTACTTC. The chain couples TRBV29-1 to TRBJ2-7; tentative D call: TRBD2 (5 bases). Per germline, CDR1 SQVTM and CDR2 ANQGSEA. The CDR3 extends over 17 amino acids. The V gene lost 4 bases and the J gene lost 1 base, with 23 bases spanning the gap.

A few counts support this clone. V is TRBV14 and J is TRBJ2-3; perhaps TRBD1 as D (6 bases). The CDR3 totals 15 residues. The V and J ends lost 0 bases and 2 bases respectively, with 9 bases between them. Germline CDR1 is SGHDN and CDR2 is FVKESK. CDR3 protein: CASSQDVGATDTQYF. CDR3 nucleotides: TGTGCCAGCAGCCAAGATGTGGGGGCCACAGATACGCAGTATTTT.

This rearrangement joins TRBV29-1 to TRBJ2-1, with 13 bases aligning to TRBD2. The CDR3 contains 16 residues. Germline assignment: CDR1 SQVTM and CDR2 ANQGSEA. J was trimmed by 1 base and V by 3 bases; bases with no gene match: 3. CDR3 sequence reads: CSVEGTSGASYNEQFF. CDR3 nucleotide sequence: TGCAGCGTTGAGGGGACTAGCGGGGCTTCCTACAATGAGCAGTTCTTC.

The rearrangement links TRBV5-6 to TRBJ2-3; tentative D call: TRBD1 (6 bases). This CDR3 region has 17 residues. V dropped 2 bases and J dropped 0 bases, with 16 bases sitting between them. Germline V gene data show CDR1 as SGHDT and CDR2 as YYEEEE. CDR3 in DNA: TGTGCCAGCAGCTTTCCCCAGGGGCCACATAGCACAGATACGCAGTATTTT. Translating gives CASSFPQGPHSTDTQYF.

The chain has TRBV5-1 and TRBJ2-5; D remains ambiguous. CDR3 size: 13 residues. In germline, CDR1 is SGHRS, CDR2 YFSETQ. The ends were cut back, 4 bases at V and 3 bases at J, with 10 bases in the middle. The chain's CDR3 is CASSLDDKETQYF. In DNA, the CDR3 is TGCGCCAGCAGCCTGGACGATAAAGAGACCCAGTACTTC.

Notes on this clone: In the same sample, other DNA sequences code for this CDR3. The chain links TRBV4-1 to TRBJ2-7; no definite D call. The CDR3 is 13 residues long. Trimming cost V 1 base and J 0 bases, with 4 bases left between them. Germline values: CDR1 MGHRA, CDR2 YSYEKL. The DNA of the CDR3 is TGCGCCAGCAGCCAAGGTAGCTCCTACGAGCAGTACTTC. It translates to CASSQGSSYEQYF.

The J gene is TRBJ2-3, the V gene TRBV29-1; 13 nucleotides match TRBD2. V was pared by 8 bases and J by 7 bases, with 9 bases of the junction left unmatched. CDR3 length equals 14 residues. The V gene's germline CDR1 is SQVTM and CDR2 ANQGSEA. This chain's CDR3 is CSSWTSGSTNTQYF. CDR3 nucleotide sequence: TGCAGCTCGTGGACTAGCGGGAGTACGAATACGCAGTATTTT.